This TCR beta chain comes out of a study of cytomegalovirus exposure and HLA in healthy donors. Both 60 Vbeta primers and 13 Jbeta primers went into the PCR. Assay used: immunoSEQ multiplex PCR; TCRdb lists only in-frame clones, some missing. The sample has roughly 160,000 clones; 75% are singletons. Germline values: CDR1 SGHNT, CDR2 YYREEE (reference sequence). The CDR3 is made up of 16 amino acids. Trimming took 7 bases from V and 0 from J, leaving 18 bases between them. A word on this clone: Its target is not known.

General study results and limits: Associated with HLA alleles at 0.05 false discovery rate in a later analysis were fewer than 20,000 TCR beta sequences.

The sequence came from a woman in her forties in good health and CMV-seropositive. The chain recombines TRBV5-4 with TRBJ2-3; the D gene is possibly TRBD2 (6 bases). The sequenced sample consisted of PBMCs. CDR3: CASPSPTEGSTDTQYF. DNA for the CDR3: TGTGCCAGCCCTTCACCGACGGAGGGGAGCACAGATACGCAGTATTTT. Full variable domain (outside the CDR3, taken from reference TRBV5-4 and TRBJ2-3): ETGVTQSPTHLIKTRGQQVTLRCSSQSGHNTVSWYQQALGQGPQFIFQYYREEENGRGNFPPRFSGLQFPNYSSELNVNALELDDSALYLCASPSPTEGSTDTQYFGPGTRLTVL.